The rows below give T cell receptor beta chains drawn from one sample of a study of cytomegalovirus exposure and HLA in healthy donors. Assay: immunoSEQ multiplex PCR; the TCRdb copy retains only in-frame clones and omits some. The sample lists 90,000 to 100,000 clones; approximately 9% were seen once. Sequenced input: PBMCs. The receptors shown here come from a man over 45 in good health and CMV-seropositive. Each CDR3 is given with its conserved first and last residue. A D gene is named only where the DNA matches it firmly. Size is stated for part of the rows, as once, few or many counts, or as a class when the clone is expanded.

D	V	size	J	DNA	CDR3
-	TRBV7-9	many	TRBJ1-1	TGTGCCAGCAGCTTCGGGTTGAACACTGAAGCTTTCTTT	CASSFGLNTEAFF
-	TRBV5-1	-	TRBJ1-2	TGCGCCAGCAGCTTGGAGGGGCCGATATACACCTTC	CASSLEGPIYTF
TRBD2	TRBV13	-	TRBJ2-2	TGTGCCAGCAGCAGAGGCCTAGCGGGAGAGGTCACGGGCGGGGAGCTGTTTTTT	CASSRGLAGEVTGGELFF
TRBD2	TRBV7-6	many	TRBJ2-7	TGTGCCAGCGGACTAGCGGAATCCTACGAGCAGTACTTC	CASGLAESYEQYF
TRBD2	TRBV6-6	-	TRBJ2-1	TGTGCCAGCAGCCTCAGCGGGGGAGTCTACAATGAGCAGTTCTTC	CASSLSGGVYNEQFF
-	TRBV28	few	TRBJ2-7	TGTGCCAGCAGTGCGTATGAGCAGTACTTC	CASSAYEQYF
TRBD1	TRBV7-2	-	TRBJ2-1	TGTGCCAGCAGCAAGGGACAGGGAACCTACAATGAGCAGTTCTTC	CASSKGQGTYNEQFF
-	TRBV30	-	TRBJ2-7	TGTGCCTGGAATCCGGGGGGCAACGAGCAGTACTTC	CAWNPGGNEQYF
-	TRBV28	-	TRBJ2-3	TGTGCCAGCAGTTTACCAGCGGGCACAGATACGCAGTATTTT	CASSLPAGTDTQYF
TRBD1	TRBV29-1	many	TRBJ2-7	TGCAGCATCTCCCGGGAGGGACAGGGGGCCCACGAGCAGTACTTC	CSISREGQGAHEQYF
TRBD2	TRBV5-1	few	TRBJ2-3	TGCGCCAGCAGTCGACTAGCGGGAGCTACAGATACGCAGTATTTT	CASSRLAGATDTQYF
TRBD1	TRBV6-5	-	TRBJ2-7	TGTGCCAGCAGTTACCAAGGGACAGGGGGAGGCGAGCAGTACTTC	CASSYQGTGGGEQYF
-	TRBV28	-	TRBJ1-2	TGTGCCAGCAGCCTCACAGGGTATGGCTACACCTTC	CASSLTGYGYTF
-	TRBV27	-	TRBJ2-1	TGTGCCAGCAGTTTATACGGGGGAGGTTACTACAATGAGCAGTTCTTC	CASSLYGGGYYNEQFF